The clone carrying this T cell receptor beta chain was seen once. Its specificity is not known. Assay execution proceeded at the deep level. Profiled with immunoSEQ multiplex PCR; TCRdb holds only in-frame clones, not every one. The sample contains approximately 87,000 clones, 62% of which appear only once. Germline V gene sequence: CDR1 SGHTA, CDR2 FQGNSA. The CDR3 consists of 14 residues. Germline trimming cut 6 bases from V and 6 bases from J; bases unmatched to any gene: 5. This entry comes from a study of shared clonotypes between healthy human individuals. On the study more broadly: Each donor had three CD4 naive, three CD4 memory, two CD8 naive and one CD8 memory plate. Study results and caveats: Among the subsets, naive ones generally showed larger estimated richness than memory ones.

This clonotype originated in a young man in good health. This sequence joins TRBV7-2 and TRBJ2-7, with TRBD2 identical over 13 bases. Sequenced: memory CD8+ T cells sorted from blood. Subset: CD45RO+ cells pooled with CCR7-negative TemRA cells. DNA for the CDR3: TGTGCCAGCAGGCGGGGACTAGCGGGAACCGAGCAGTACTTC. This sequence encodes CASRRGLAGTEQYF.